This T cell receptor (beta chain) was profiled in a study of blood T cell repertoires in COVID-19. Study-wide background: Whether acute or convalescent, the COVID-19 samples came from the United States, Italy and Spain. The analysed material was cDNA or gDNA that came from T cells, B-cell-depleted T cells, or PBMCs.

The Seattle patients joined while their infection was active and were tracked longitudinally afterward. Under the authors' procedure: Estimated nucleated cell counts came from reference gene primer amplification. The method was immunoSEQ multiplex PCR; TCRdb's version includes in-frame clones alone and lacks a portion of them. The D gene and trimming were derived from the DNA, and the V and J assignments and clone size from that table. The table has 150,000 to 200,000 clones, approximately 81% seen once. The origin of this receptor is a woman in her seventies with COVID-19, enrolled during active disease. Sequenced material: peripheral blood.

CDR3 bases: TGCAGCGTTGAAGGGACAGAGAATGAGCAGTTCTTC. Encoded protein: CSVEGTENEQFF. The chain has TRBV29-1 and TRBJ2-1; D may be TRBD1 (6 bases). Germline CDR1 SQVTM, CDR2 ANQGSEA. CDR3 length equals 12 residues. V was clipped by 1 base and J by 7 bases, with 8 bases between them.